This is a list of T cell receptor beta chains from one sample in a study of blood T cell repertoires in COVID-19. The data were produced by immunoSEQ multiplex PCR, yet TCRdb's version contains in-frame clones alone and is incomplete. The sample shows a few hundred thousand clones, over 75% of them seen only once. Sequencing was performed on PBMCs or T cells enriched from blood (not recorded which). The receptor source for this set is a woman between 40 and 50 years old who had recovered from COVID-19. The conserved cysteine and the conserved F or W are not part of the CDR3 here.

v_call,j_call,cdr3_aa
TRBV11-3,TRBJ2-2,ASSLGTVNTGELF
TRBV9,TRBJ2-7,ASSPPGGRYEQY
TRBV29-1,TRBJ2-3,SSTSEGSDTQY
TRBV24-1,TRBJ2-2,ATSDRGGAPTGELF
TRBV5-1,TRBJ1-1,ASSLTPGQGNTEAF
TRBV11-2,TRBJ2-7,ASSLGRGPRYEQY
TRBV12-3/TRBV12-4,TRBJ1-2,ASSSYTSYT
TRBV4-2,TRBJ2-1,ASSLLGTRSYNEQF
TRBV9,TRBJ2-3,ASTPGLRPSTDTQY
TRBV10-3,TRBJ2-1,AISESVSSGGYNEQF
TRBV6-5,TRBJ2-3,ASSPEVSSTDTQY
TRBV5-1,TRBJ2-7,ASSSDRGISYEQY
TRBV30,TRBJ1-6,AWSSDREKSLH
TRBV12-2,TRBJ2-2,ASRLFRPANTGELF
TRBV18,TRBJ2-2,ASSPGLPSTGELF
TRBV19,TRBJ2-1,ASNDRDSRQF
TRBV10-3,TRBJ1-2,AISEYFPGGYT
TRBV3-1/TRBV3-2,TRBJ1-1,ASSSQSHTEAF
TRBV5-6,TRBJ2-7,ASSLARQRGFRYEQY
TRBV6-5,TRBJ2-7,ASRRAVGPYEQY
TRBV19,TRBJ2-5,ASSNPEGETQY
TRBV10-3,TRBJ1-1,AISESTATGLEAF
TRBV13,TRBJ1-2,ASRYRTGHGYT
TRBV29-1,TRBJ2-5,SARQGVETQY
TRBV30,TRBJ1-1,AWDRGSGEAF
TRBV4-3,TRBJ2-2,ASSQDPNPVTSGNTGELF
TRBV30,TRBJ1-3,AWSRDSYSGNTIY
TRBV2,TRBJ1-1,ASRDSIPDREAF
TRBV5-8,TRBJ1-5,ASSLEGAASNQPQH
TRBV19,TRBJ1-5,ASSKSPDSNQPQH
TRBV3-1/TRBV3-2,TRBJ1-6,ASSPQASDSPLH
TRBV18,TRBJ1-1,ASSPPVSGNTEAF
TRBV7-2,TRBJ2-5,ASSFSSGGGTQY
TRBV7-2,TRBJ1-4,ASSLAGGPNI
TRBV7-2,TRBJ2-5,ASRQGAGETQY
TRBV28,TRBJ2-3,ASSTTSGGGDTQY
TRBV14,TRBJ1-4,ASSTTREANEKLF
TRBV11-3,TRBJ1-1,ASSLAAGTEAF
TRBV9,TRBJ1-1,ASSVVGTGKGTEAF
TRBV28,TRBJ2-3,ASSLMAGGPDTQY
TRBV7-9,TRBJ1-2,ASSSLAGEGYT
TRBV7-2,TRBJ1-2,ASSLVRQRHPIFGYT
TRBV7-2,TRBJ1-2,TSSLAGTGAHRYGYT
TRBV28,TRBJ1-6,ASSLQGGTAPLH
TRBV2,TRBJ2-3,ASSVVAASAWRADTQY
TRBV4-3,TRBJ2-7,ASSQERRGEQY
TRBV11-1,TRBJ2-5,ASSPTGRGETQY
TRBV20-1,TRBJ1-5,SASGGRGNQPQH
TRBV28,TRBJ1-5,ASIMDRGYHSNQPQH
TRBV4-3,TRBJ2-3,ASSQDYGASGTDTQY
TRBV6-5,TRBJ2-1,ASSSGGVAPVEQF
TRBV5-5,TRBJ2-6,ASSARRDPGANVLT
TRBV2,TRBJ2-4,ASSEEGGLSIQY
TRBV7-9,TRBJ2-3,AIQSPYTDTQY